The TCR beta chain described here comes from a study of molecular identifiers for immune sequencing clone quantification. Study-level points and caveats: Over 99% of effector molecules, yet under 1% of naive-cell molecules, were held by clones above 20 RNA copies.

Via MiXCR, TCRdb re-called the PCR reads, giving one row per CDR3 protein. The table has about 98,000 distinct CDR3 sequences, 35% seen once. This clonotype has ten or more counts. What it recognizes is unknown. Germline CDR1 and CDR2: SQVTM and ANQGSEA. Trimming shortened V by 2 bases and J by 4 bases, and 5 bases separated the two germline ends. The CDR3 consists of 12 residues. The TCR sequence derives from a human donor in good health. Some libraries in this study had Jurkat cell RNA spiked in. Sequenced sample: naive CD8+ T cells from blood, with Jurkat cell RNA spiked in. Sample subset: FACS-sorted CD8+CD4-CCR7+CD45RA+ naive T cells. This sequence joins TRBV29-1 and TRBJ2-2, with D unclear. CDR3 residues: CSVELSTGELFF. Here the CDR3 DNA reads TGCAGCGTTGAATTGAGCACCGGGGAGCTGTTTTTT.